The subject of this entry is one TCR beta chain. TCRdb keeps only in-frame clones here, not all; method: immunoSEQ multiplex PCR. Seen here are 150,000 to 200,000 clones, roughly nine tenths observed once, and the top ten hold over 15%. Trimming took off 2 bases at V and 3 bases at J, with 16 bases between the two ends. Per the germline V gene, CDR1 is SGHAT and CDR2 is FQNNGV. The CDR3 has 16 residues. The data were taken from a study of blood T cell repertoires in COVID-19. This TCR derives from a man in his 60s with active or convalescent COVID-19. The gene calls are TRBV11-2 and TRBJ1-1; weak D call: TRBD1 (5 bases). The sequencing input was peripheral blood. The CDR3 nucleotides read TGTGCCAGCAGCTTATCTCAGGGTGGGTCATACACTGAAGCTTTCTTT. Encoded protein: CASSLSQGGSYTEAFF.